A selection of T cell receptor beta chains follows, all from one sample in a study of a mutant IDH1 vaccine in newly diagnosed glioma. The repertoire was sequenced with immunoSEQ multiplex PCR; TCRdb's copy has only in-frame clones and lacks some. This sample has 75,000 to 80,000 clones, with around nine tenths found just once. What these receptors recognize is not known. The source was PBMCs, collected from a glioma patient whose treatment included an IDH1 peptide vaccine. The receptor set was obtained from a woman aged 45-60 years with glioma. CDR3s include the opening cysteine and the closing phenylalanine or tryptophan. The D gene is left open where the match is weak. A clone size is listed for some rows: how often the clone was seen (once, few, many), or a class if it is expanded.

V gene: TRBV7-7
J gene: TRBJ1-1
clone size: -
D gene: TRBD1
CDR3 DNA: TGTGCTATATGGGACAGGGCCCGATTGAGGGCTTTCTTT
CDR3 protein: CAIWDRARLRAFF

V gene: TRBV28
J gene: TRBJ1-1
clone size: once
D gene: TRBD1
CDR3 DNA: TGTGCCAGCAGTTTGGACAGGGGGCTGAACACTGAAGCTTTCTTT
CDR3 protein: CASSLDRGLNTEAFF

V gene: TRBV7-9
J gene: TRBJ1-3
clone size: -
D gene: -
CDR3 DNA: TGTGCCAGCAGGGACCCGAGCTCTGGAAACACCATATATTTT
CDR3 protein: CASRDPSSGNTIYF

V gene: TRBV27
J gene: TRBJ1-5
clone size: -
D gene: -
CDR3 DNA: TGTGCCAGCAGTTCAGGCAATCAGCCCCAGCATTTT
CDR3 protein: CASSSGNQPQHF

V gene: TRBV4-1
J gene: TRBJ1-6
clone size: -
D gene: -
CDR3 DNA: TGCGCCAGCAGCTCCAAGTCTCGGCCGAGCTCCTATAATTCACCCCTCCACTTT
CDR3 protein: CASSSKSRPSSYNSPLHF

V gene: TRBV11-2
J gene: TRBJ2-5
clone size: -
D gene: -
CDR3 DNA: TGTGCCAGCAGTCTTGCCGCGGAGATTCAAGAGACCCAGTACTTC
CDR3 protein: CASSLAAEIQETQYF

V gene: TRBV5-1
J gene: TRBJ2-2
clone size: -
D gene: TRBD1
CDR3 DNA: TGCGCCAGCAGCTTGGCCAAGGACAGGGTCACCGGGGAGCTGTTTTTT
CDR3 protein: CASSLAKDRVTGELFF

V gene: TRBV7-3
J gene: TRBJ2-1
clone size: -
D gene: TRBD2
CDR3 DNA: TGTGCCAGCAGCCGTGGGGCGGCGGGAGGGACCCACAATGAGCAGTTCTTC
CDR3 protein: CASSRGAAGGTHNEQFF

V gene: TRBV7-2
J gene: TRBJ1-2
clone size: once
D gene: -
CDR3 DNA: TGTGCCAGCAGACCGCGGGGGCCGAACTATGGCTACACCTTC
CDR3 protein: CASRPRGPNYGYTF

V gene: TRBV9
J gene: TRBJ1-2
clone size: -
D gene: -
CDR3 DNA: TGTGCCAGCAGCCCCGACAGCCAATATGGCTACACCTTC
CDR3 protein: CASSPDSQYGYTF

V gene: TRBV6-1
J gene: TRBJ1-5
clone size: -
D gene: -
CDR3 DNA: TGTGCCAGCAGTGAAGGATCACACCTGAACAATCAGCCCCAGCATTTT
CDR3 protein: CASSEGSHLNNQPQHF

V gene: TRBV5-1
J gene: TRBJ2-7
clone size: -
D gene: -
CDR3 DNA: TGCGCCAGCAGCTTGCCCTCCTTGCCCCACGAGCAGTACTTC
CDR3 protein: CASSLPSLPHEQYF

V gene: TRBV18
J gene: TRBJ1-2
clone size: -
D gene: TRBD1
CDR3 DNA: TGTGCCAGCTCACCCGGGACAGGGGGCGATGGCTACACCTTC
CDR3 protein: CASSPGTGGDGYTF